The 23 T cell receptor beta chains given below trace back to one sample, sequenced in a study of T-cell memory formation after mild COVID-19. TCRdb reprocessed the 5' RACE reads with MiXCR, giving one entry per CDR3 protein. This sample has 290,000 or so distinct CDR3 sequences, with approximately 19% found just once. The sample was PBMCs or a T cell subset sorted from them (not recorded which). The receptors derive from a man in his late teens or twenties who had mild COVID-19 (a few samples of this study predate the infection). Cell type and time point are not known.

The chain uses TRBV4-1 and TRBJ2-7, with D perhaps given as TRBD1 or TRBD2 (5 bases each). Between the trimmed V and J ends, which lost 0 bases and 7 bases, there was a span of 13 bases. The germline gives CDR1 MGHRA, CDR2 YSYEKL. The CDR3 length is 14 residues. CDR3: CASSQDRDRTEQYF. As DNA, the CDR3 is TGCGCCAGCAGCCAAGACAGGGACCGGACTGAGCAGTACTTC.

The V gene is TRBV3-1, the J gene TRBJ2-2; 9 nucleotides match TRBD1. The CDR3 runs 16 residues. V shed 3 bases, J shed 7 bases, and the junction held 9 bases outside the gene matches. Germline V gives CDR1 LGHDT, CDR2 YNNKEL (reference sequence). The CDR3 is CASSHWDRADGGELFF. CDR3 DNA sequence: TGTGCCAGCAGCCACTGGGACAGGGCGGACGGCGGGGAGCTGTTTTTT.

The J gene is TRBJ2-7, the V gene TRBV20-1; 12 bases are a match to TRBD2. Germline CDR1 DFQATT, CDR2 SNEGSKA (reference sequence). V lost 4 bases to trimming and J lost 3 bases; unmatched junction nucleotides: 7. This CDR3 has 15 amino acids. CDR3 nucleotide sequence: TGCAGTGCTAAAGGACTAGCGGGACCCCTCTACGAGCAGTACGTC. It codes for CSAKGLAGPLYEQYV.

The chain carries TRBV6-5 and TRBJ2-7; maybe TRBD2 (5 bases). Germline assignment: CDR1 MNHEY and CDR2 SVGAGI. CDR3 length: 15 amino acids. Trimming pared 10 bases from V and 9 bases from J, leaving 28 bases between. CDR3 amino acids: CAILPSRAPRGRQYF. The DNA for the CDR3 is TGTGCCATCCTCCCTAGCCGGGCCCCTAGAGGACGGCAGTACTTC.

This clonotype was seen a handful of times. The rearrangement links TRBV7-9 to TRBJ2-3; D uncertain. Germline V CDR1 and CDR2: SEHNR, FQNEAQ (reference sequence). V lost 2 bases, J lost 0 bases, and 12 bases lay in between. This CDR3 is 16 amino acids long. CDR3 residues: CASSLSGRTSTDTQYF. The CDR3 DNA reads TGTGCCAGCAGCTTATCGGGCAGAACTAGCACAGATACGCAGTATTTT.

This clonotype was counted ten times or more. The rearrangement links TRBV29-1 to TRBJ2-7; weak D call: TRBD1 (5 bases). Germline V CDR1 and CDR2: SQVTM, ANQGSEA. V was pared by 7 bases and J by 2 bases, with 18 bases between. The CDR3 is 14 amino acids. CDR3 nucleotides: TGCAGCGGGCTCCGACAGCTAGTTCCCTACGAGCAGTACGTC. This translates into CSGLRQLVPYEQYV.

This clonotype came up a few times. CDR3 DNA: TGTGCCAGCAGTTTAGTCGGGACCTACGAGCAGTACTTC. Its protein is CASSLVGTYEQYF. The chain has TRBV12-3 or TRBV12-4 and TRBJ2-7; weak D call: TRBD2 (5 bases). The CDR3 is 13 amino acids. V was shortened by 1 base and J by 2 bases, with 6 bases between the two germline ends.

V usage is TRBV19 and J usage is TRBJ2-5; D might be TRBD1 or TRBD2, each matching 6 bases. V gave up 5 bases and J gave up 7 bases, with 17 bases separating them. The CDR3 length is 14 residues. Germline V lookup: CDR1 LNHDA, CDR2 SQIVND (reference sequence). The CDR3 nucleotides are TGTGCCAGTAGTGGAGAACGGGGGCGGGGGACCCAGTACTTC. It encodes CASSGERGRGTQYF.

This clonotype was recorded a few times. The V gene is TRBV12-3 or TRBV12-4, the J gene TRBJ2-7; TRBD1 matches at 7 bases. The CDR3 totals 15 residues. V lost 5 bases and J lost 5; bases outside the gene matches: 12. The CDR3 DNA reads as TGTGCCAGCAGTCCTCGGGTCGGGACAGCCCACGAGCAGTACTTC. Translated: CASSPRVGTAHEQYF.

The chain carries TRBV28 and TRBJ2-7, with a weak D call TRBD1 (5 bases). CDR3 length: 13 residues. Germline lookup yields CDR1 MDHEN and CDR2 SYDVKM. Between the trimmed V and J ends, which lost 5 bases and 1 base, there was a span of 9 bases. Here the CDR3 reads CASSLRQSYEQYV. In nucleotides, the CDR3 is TGTGCCAGCAGTCTCCGACAGTCCTACGAGCAGTACGTC.

The CDR3 loop is CAISRGSETQYF. In nucleotides, the CDR3 is TGTGCCATCAGTCGGGGGTCGGAGACCCAGTACTTC. The chain couples TRBV10-3 to TRBJ2-5, with D possibly being TRBD2 (6 bases). The germline V gene has CDR1 ENHRY and CDR2 SYGVKD. The CDR3 totals 12 residues. Trimming shortened V by 5 bases and J by 5 bases, and 9 bases separated the two germline ends.

The chain recombines TRBV7-2 with TRBJ2-5; D gene ambiguous. Germline loops: CDR1 SGHTA, CDR2 FQGNSA. The CDR3 has 15 amino acids. V was shortened by 2 bases and J by 1 base, with 11 bases between the two germline ends. This chain's CDR3 is CASSLRGSFQETQYF. The DNA of the CDR3 is TGTGCCAGCAGCTTACGAGGCAGCTTCCAAGAGACCCAGTACTTC. Combining the CDR3 with reference TRBV7-2 and TRBJ2-5 gives the whole variable domain GAGVSQSPSNKVTEKGKDVELRCDPISGHTALYWYRQSLGQGLEFLIYFQGNSAPDKSGLPSDRFSAERTGGSVSTLTIQRTQQEDSAVYLCASSLRGSFQETQYFGPGTRLLVL.

This chain connects TRBV6-5 to TRBJ1-1; 9 nucleotides line up with TRBD1. V gave up 2 bases and J gave up 7 bases; unmatched junction bases: 5. The CDR3 covers 14 residues. CDR1 is MNHEY, CDR2 SVGAGI, per germline. The CDR3 bases are TGTGCCAGCAGTTACGTCGGGACAGGGAATGAAGCTTTCTTT. Protein: CASSYVGTGNEAFF.

The sample holds a few counts of this clonotype. The J gene is TRBJ2-5, the V gene TRBV10-3, with 8 positions matching TRBD2. This CDR3 contains 15 residues. V lost 3 bases to trimming and J lost 1 base; unmatched junction nucleotides: 4. Looked up from germline, CDR1 is ENHRY and CDR2 is SYGVKD. The DNA for the CDR3 is TGTGCCATCAGTGACCAACTAGCGGTCCAAGAGACCCAGTACTTC. Protein: CAISDQLAVQETQYF.

A few counts support this clonotype. The rearrangement joins TRBV29-1 to TRBJ1-4, with unresolved D. This CDR3 region has 12 residues. V lost 7 bases and J 11 bases, leaving 17 bases between the germline ends. Per the germline V gene, CDR1 is SQVTM and CDR2 is ANQGSEA. CDR3 sequence reads: CSAGENIGKLFF. CDR3 DNA sequence: TGCAGCGCAGGAGAAAATATAGGGAAACTGTTTTTT.

This clonotype came up a few times. V usage is TRBV5-1 and J usage is TRBJ2-3; D unresolved. The CDR3 consists of 16 residues. Germline V gives CDR1 SGHRS, CDR2 YFSETQ. V was pared by 0 bases and J by 0 bases, with 11 bases between. CDR3 sequence: CASSLVATTSTDTQYF. As DNA, the CDR3 is TGCGCCAGCAGCTTGGTGGCGACAACTAGCACAGATACGCAGTATTTT.

V gene TRBV6-2 or TRBV6-3 combines with J gene TRBJ2-5; D might be TRBD2 (7 bases). Germline CDR1 is MNHEY and CDR2 is SVGEGT. The CDR3 is made up of 13 amino acids. Trimming shortened V by 8 bases and J by 2 bases, and 12 bases separated the two germline ends. The CDR3 protein is CASLRGGQETQYF. The CDR3 bases are TGTGCCAGCCTGAGGGGGGGGCAAGAGACCCAGTACTTC.

The chain joins TRBV6-2 or TRBV6-3 to TRBJ2-5; no clear D. This CDR3 spans 11 amino acids. Germline CDR1 and CDR2: MNHEY and SVGEGT. V lost 4 bases and J lost 13, with 13 bases in between. CDR3 residues: CASSFRVAPYF. CDR3 DNA: TGTGCCAGCAGTTTCCGGGTCGCCCCGTACTTC.

This clonotype was observed a few times. The J gene is TRBJ2-5, the V gene TRBV4-3; 11 bases fit TRBD1. Germline CDR1 reads LGHNA; CDR2 reads YSLEER. Unmatched junction bases numbered 7, after V lost 3 bases and J lost 4 bases. This CDR3 comprises 16 residues. The CDR3 nucleotides read TGCGCCAGCAGCCAGGGGGGACAGGGGGGAGGAGAGACCCAGTACTTC. Its protein product is CASSQGGQGGGETQYF.

The genes are TRBV9 and TRBJ1-1, with D perhaps matching TRBD1 (5 bases). The germline V and J ends were trimmed by 3 bases and 5 bases, with 17 bases remaining between them. This CDR3 contains 15 residues. Germline V CDR1 and CDR2: SGDLS, YYNGEE. In DNA form, the CDR3 reads TGTGCCAGCAGCGGCCTGCGGGGCGGGGAGACTGAAGCTTTCTTT. Amino acids: CASSGLRGGETEAFF.

The rearrangement uses TRBV4-2 and TRBJ2-5; D is uncertain. The germline gives CDR1 LGHNA, CDR2 YNFKEQ. The ends were cut back, 0 bases at V and 5 bases at J, with 7 bases in the middle. This CDR3 spans 13 amino acids. The CDR3 sequence: CASSQEGWETQYF. CDR3 sequence (DNA): TGTGCCAGCAGCCAAGAGGGCTGGGAGACCCAGTACTTC.

The chain carries TRBV20-1 and TRBJ2-5; 11 bases map to TRBD1. Germline V gives CDR1 DFQATT, CDR2 SNEGSKA (reference sequence). The CDR3 consists of 14 residues. V lost 4 bases and J lost 4; bases outside the gene matches: 5. The CDR3 loop is CSAKGQGGRETQYF. The DNA of the CDR3 is TGCAGTGCTAAGGGACAGGGGGGCAGAGAGACCCAGTACTTC.

The J gene is TRBJ2-3, the V gene TRBV7-2; D might be TRBD1 or TRBD2, each matching 5 bases. Germline V gives CDR1 SGHTA, CDR2 FQGNSA. This CDR3 spans 17 amino acids. Trimming cost V 6 bases and J 0 bases, with 19 bases left between them. CDR3 nucleotides: TGTGCCAGCAGATACCGGTCCCACGGGGCTAGCACAGATACGCAGTATTTT. Translated, it gives CASRYRSHGASTDTQYF.